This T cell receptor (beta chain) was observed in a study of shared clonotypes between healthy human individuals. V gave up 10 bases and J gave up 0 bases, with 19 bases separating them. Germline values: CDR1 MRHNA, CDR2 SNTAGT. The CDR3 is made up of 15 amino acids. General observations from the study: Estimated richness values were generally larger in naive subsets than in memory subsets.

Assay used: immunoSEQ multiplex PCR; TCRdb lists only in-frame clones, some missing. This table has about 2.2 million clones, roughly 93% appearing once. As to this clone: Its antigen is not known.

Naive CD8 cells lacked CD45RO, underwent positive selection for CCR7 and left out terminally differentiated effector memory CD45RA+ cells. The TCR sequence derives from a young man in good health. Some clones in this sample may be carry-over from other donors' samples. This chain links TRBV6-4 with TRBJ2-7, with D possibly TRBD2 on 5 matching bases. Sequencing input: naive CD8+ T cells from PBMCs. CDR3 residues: CATPLSDGDSYEQYF. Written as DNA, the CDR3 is TGTGCCACCCCACTTTCGGACGGGGACTCCTACGAGCAGTACTTC.